The 26 T cell receptor beta chains in this list originate from one sample, sequenced in a study of T cell responses to AZD1222 COVID-19 vaccine. Clones were read by immunoSEQ multiplex PCR, and TCRdb kept only the in-frame ones, dropping some. The table lists under 150,000 clones, approximately 88% of them singletons. The sample in question was peripheral blood, obtained on day 0 of AZD1222 vaccination. The receptors here all came from an adult in good health.

The V and J genes are TRBV5-1 and TRBJ1-6; D is undetermined. The V end was cut by 0 bases, the J end by 7 bases, with 11 bases between. This CDR3 has 15 amino acids. CDR1 SGHRS and CDR2 YFSETQ come from the germline V gene. In nucleotides, the CDR3 is TGCGCCAGCAGCTTGGGGCAGCCTGGGAATTCACCCCTCCACTTT. It encodes CASSLGQPGNSPLHF.

The chain recombines TRBV6-6 with TRBJ2-7; 11 positions match TRBD1. The CDR3 runs 15 residues. The ends lost 6 bases at V and 3 bases at J; junction bases unmatched: 7. The V gene's germline CDR1 is MNHNY and CDR2 SVGAGI (reference sequence). CDR3 loop: CASRPTGTGGYEQYF. CDR3 nucleotides: TGTGCCAGCAGACCTACCGGGACAGGGGGCTACGAGCAGTACTTC.

The chain couples TRBV6-5 to TRBJ2-7, with no clear D. V was clipped by 6 bases and J by 11 bases, with 17 bases between them. The CDR3 is 12 amino acids. The germline V gene encodes CDR1 MNHEY and CDR2 SVGAGI. The CDR3 here is CASRTLARPEYF. The CDR3 DNA sequence: TGTGCCAGCAGGACCCTCGCCCGTCCGGAGTACTTC.

V and J are TRBV4-1 and TRBJ1-4, with D possibly matching TRBD1 (6 bases). Germline lookup yields CDR1 MGHRA and CDR2 YSYEKL. V lost 2 bases and J 6 bases, leaving 10 bases between the germline ends. CDR3 length: 14 amino acids. The CDR3 DNA sequence: TGCGCCAGCAGCCAACAGGGGAGGGATGAAAAACTGTTTTTT. This encodes CASSQQGRDEKLFF.

The chain carries TRBV15 and TRBJ1-5, with D perhaps TRBD1 (5 bases). The CDR3 spans 15 residues. V gave up 5 bases and J gave up 5 bases, with 16 bases separating them. Germline V gene data show CDR1 as LNHNV and CDR2 as YYDKDF (reference sequence). This CDR3 reads CATSGADSHHQPQHF. The CDR3 DNA follows: TGTGCCACCAGCGGGGCAGACAGTCACCATCAGCCCCAGCATTTT.

The chain employs TRBV9 and TRBJ2-1, with 12 nucleotides matching TRBD2. Trimming removed 5 bases from V and 6 bases from J; junction bases left unmatched: 12. The CDR3 runs 17 residues. The germline gives CDR1 SGDLS, CDR2 YYNGEE. The CDR3 protein is CASSLLGLAGTGNEQFF. CDR3 nucleotides: TGTGCCAGCAGTCTTCTCGGACTAGCGGGGACGGGCAATGAGCAGTTCTTC.

A word on this clone: Other DNA sequences in the sample encode the same CDR3. This chain links TRBV7-3 with TRBJ2-5, with TRBD2 matching over 14 bases. Germline loops: CDR1 SGHTA, CDR2 FQGTGA. CDR3 length equals 16 residues. The J segment lost 1 base and the V segment lost 3 bases, leaving 1 base of the junction unmatched. The CDR3 loop is CASSLGTSGGQETQYF. As DNA, the CDR3 is TGTGCCAGCAGCTTGGGGACTAGCGGGGGCCAAGAGACCCAGTACTTC.

The rearrangement links TRBV19 to TRBJ1-2; 7 bases match TRBD1. Trimming removed 3 bases from V and 8 bases from J; junction bases left unmatched: 9. The CDR3 is made up of 14 amino acids. The germline V gene has CDR1 LNHDA and CDR2 SQIVND (reference sequence). The CDR3 loop is CASSILAQGLGYTF. For the CDR3, the DNA is TGTGCCAGTAGTATCTTGGCACAGGGGTTAGGCTACACCTTC.

This clone turned up a few times. The V call is TRBV3-1 (or the pseudogene TRBV3-2), the J call TRBJ1-2, with 7 nucleotides matching TRBD1. CDR3 size: 15 residues. Trimming at V came to 6 bases and at J to 4 bases, leaving 11 bases not matched to a gene. Germline V CDR1 and CDR2: LGHDT, YNNKEL (reference sequence). The CDR3 loop reads CASSQGQPHLYGYTF. The CDR3 bases are TGTGCCAGCAGTCAGGGACAGCCACACCTCTATGGCTACACCTTC.

The chain carries TRBV5-4 and TRBJ2-5; 7 bases agree with TRBD2. Germline CDR1 reads SGHNT; CDR2 reads YYREEE (reference sequence). V shed 4 bases and J 2 bases; nucleotides not matched to a gene: 8. This CDR3 contains 15 residues. CDR3 region: CASSPVGAGQETQYF. CDR3 nucleotides: TGTGCCAGCAGCCCCGTTGGAGCGGGGCAAGAGACCCAGTACTTC.

The table lists this clone with a count of one. The chain uses TRBV28 and TRBJ2-7, with D possibly being TRBD1 (6 bases). The CDR3 contains 14 residues. With 7 bases removed from V and 3 bases from J, the gap between germline ends came to 16 bases. Germline CDR1 and CDR2: MDHEN and SYDVKM. The CDR3 here is CASKRTELLYEQYF. Here the CDR3 DNA reads TGTGCCAGCAAGAGGACAGAACTCCTCTACGAGCAGTACTTC. The entire variable domain, with the rest obtained from reference TRBV28 and TRBJ2-7, is as follows: DVKVTQSSRYLVKRTGEKVFLECVQDMDHENMFWYRQDPGLGLRLIYFSYDVKMKEKGDIPEGYSVSREKKERFSLILESASTNQTSMYLCASKRTELLYEQYFGPGTRLTVT.

The chain couples TRBV6-6 to TRBJ2-3, with D unclear. The CDR3 covers 14 residues. CDR1 is MNHNY and CDR2 is SVGAGI in the germline V gene (reference sequence). The V end was cut by 0 bases, the J end by 2 bases, with 6 bases between. CDR3 in amino acids: CASSYSGPTDTQYF. In DNA, the CDR3 is TGTGCCAGCAGTTACTCGGGTCCCACAGATACGCAGTATTTT.

This sequence joins TRBV11-3 and TRBJ1-1; D might be TRBD1 (5 bases). Germline assignment: CDR1 SGHNT and CDR2 YENEEA. The V and J ends lost 2 bases and 1 base respectively, with 8 bases between them. The CDR3 is 14 amino acids. The CDR3 sequence: CASSLTGPNTEAFF. Here the CDR3 DNA reads TGTGCCAGCAGCTTAACGGGGCCGAACACTGAAGCTTTCTTT.

The genes are TRBV7-2 and TRBJ1-1, with 9 positions matching TRBD1. The CDR3 is 15 amino acids. Germline CDR1 SGHTA, CDR2 FQGNSA. After removal of 5 bases from V and 3 bases from J, the junction contained 7 bases not matched to a gene. The CDR3 loop is CASSLTGGLYTEAFF. Here the CDR3 DNA reads TGTGCCAGCAGCCTGACAGGGGGTTTGTACACTGAAGCTTTCTTT.

The chain is built from TRBV18 and TRBJ2-1; unclear D gene. The CDR3 has 13 residues. Germline assignment: CDR1 KGHSH and CDR2 LQKENI. V lost 0 bases and J lost 9, with 9 bases in between. CDR3 bases: TGTGCCAGCTCACCACCGACAACGGGTGAGCAGTTCTTC. Translated, it gives CASSPPTTGEQFF. Supplemented by reference TRBV18 and TRBJ2-1, the full variable domain reads NAGVMQNPRHLVRRRGQEARLRCSPMKGHSHVYWYRQLPEEGLKFMVYLQKENIIDESGMPKERFSAEFPKEGPSILRIQQVVRGDSAAYFCASSPPTTGEQFFGPGTRLTVL.

The chain combines TRBV5-4 with TRBJ2-2; D possibly corresponds to TRBD2 (7 bases). V was cut by 5 bases and J by 5 bases, with 16 bases left in between. This CDR3 region has 15 residues. Looked up from germline, CDR1 is SGHNT and CDR2 is YYREEE (reference sequence). This CDR3 reads CASSRVGGATGELFF. The CDR3 bases are TGTGCCAGCAGTAGGGTTGGGGGGGCGACCGGGGAGCTGTTTTTT.

The rearrangement links TRBV2 to TRBJ1-5; TRBD1 might be the D (5 bases). The CDR3 sequence is 15 residues long. Between the trimmed V and J ends, which lost 4 bases and 0 bases, there was a span of 10 bases. Per germline, CDR1 SNHLY and CDR2 FYNNEI. The CDR3 loop is CASSAPRASNQPQHF. In DNA form, the CDR3 reads TGTGCCAGCAGTGCCCCCAGGGCTAGCAATCAGCCCCAGCATTTT.

The chain joins TRBV6-4 to TRBJ1-5; 9 nucleotides line up with TRBD1. This CDR3 has 15 residues. Trimming at V came to 6 bases and at J to 3 bases, leaving 6 bases not matched to a gene. Germline lookup yields CDR1 MRHNA and CDR2 SNTAGT. The CDR3 sequence: CASSQDRGFNQPQHF. CDR3 bases: TGTGCCAGCAGCCAGGACAGGGGATTCAATCAGCCCCAGCATTTT.

The chain links TRBV19 to TRBJ2-7; no firm D call. The CDR3 length is 14 residues. Germline CDR1 LNHDA, CDR2 SQIVND (reference sequence). V dropped 10 bases and J dropped 1 base, with 17 bases sitting between them. This CDR3 is CATKTTGSSYEQYF. The CDR3 DNA follows: TGTGCCACCAAAACGACGGGCAGTTCCTACGAGCAGTACTTC. Full variable domain (remainder filled in from reference TRBV19 and TRBJ2-7): DGGITQSPKYLFRKEGQNVTLSCEQNLNHDAMYWYRQDPGQGLRLIYYSQIVNDFQKGDIAEGYSVSREKKESFPLTVTSAQKNPTAFYLCATKTTGSSYEQYFGPGTRLTVT.

V gene TRBV6-5 combines with J gene TRBJ1-4; D is unresolved. The germline V gene encodes CDR1 MNHEY and CDR2 SVGAGI. V was shortened by 10 bases and J by 8 bases, with 14 bases between the two germline ends. The CDR3 totals 12 residues. The CDR3, as DNA: TGTGCCACCAGCCAGCCGGGGGAAAAACTGTTTTTT. Translating it yields CATSQPGEKLFF.

This clone turned up a few times. J is TRBJ1-2 and V is TRBV27; a possible D gene is TRBD1 (5 bases). The length of the CDR3 is 19 residues. With 6 bases removed from V and 0 bases from J, the gap between germline ends came to 26 bases. Germline CDR1 and CDR2: MNHEY and SMNVEV (reference sequence). CDR3 nucleotides: TGTGCCAGCAGCCCCGGGGCAGTTGGAGCTTCACTAACTAACTATGGCTACACCTTC. It specifies CASSPGAVGASLTNYGYTF.

This clone was seen only once. The chain employs TRBV6-2 or TRBV6-3 and TRBJ2-5; TRBD1 is a possible D gene (5 bases). This CDR3 contains 14 residues. Trimming took off 6 bases at V and 6 bases at J, with 17 bases between the two ends. CDR1 MNHEY and CDR2 SVGEGT come from the germline V gene. DNA of the CDR3: TGTGCCAGCAGCCTAAGGGGCCCGGAGAAGACCCAGTACTTC. Translating gives CASSLRGPEKTQYF.

The chain links TRBV4-2 to TRBJ1-4; 7 bases fit TRBD1. Germline lookup yields CDR1 LGHNA and CDR2 YNFKEQ. J was trimmed by 6 bases and V by 4 bases; bases with no gene match: 11. This CDR3 region has 16 residues. The CDR3: CASSPGQAKGDEKLFF. Written as DNA, the CDR3 is TGTGCCAGCAGCCCCGGACAGGCCAAAGGGGATGAAAAACTGTTTTTT.

The chain uses TRBV6-5 and TRBJ1-2, with TRBD1 matching over 8 bases. Germline V gene sequence: CDR1 MNHEY, CDR2 SVGAGI. V gave up 5 bases and J gave up 5 bases; unmatched junction bases: 7. The CDR3 length is 14 residues. The CDR3 coding sequence is TGTGCCAGCAGTCTCAGGGGGCGGGAGTATGGCTACACCTTC. The encoded protein is CASSLRGREYGYTF.

The chain recombines TRBV18 with TRBJ2-4; TRBD1 aligns across 9 bases. V lost 6 bases, J lost 3 bases, and 15 bases stayed unmatched. Germline CDR1 is KGHSH and CDR2 is LQKENI. This CDR3 is 18 amino acids long. The CDR3: CASSTLGQGFIGKNIQYF. The CDR3 DNA follows: TGTGCCAGCTCCACACTGGGACAGGGATTTATTGGCAAAAACATTCAGTACTTC.

V and J are TRBV2 and TRBJ1-4; unclear D gene. Germline V CDR1 and CDR2: SNHLY, FYNNEI. CDR3 length equals 14 residues. Trimming shortened V by 4 bases and J by 5 bases, and 11 bases separated the two germline ends. CDR3 nucleotide sequence: TGTGCCAGCAGTGCCAGGTCGGGAAATGAAAAACTGTTTTTT. Translated, it gives CASSARSGNEKLFF.